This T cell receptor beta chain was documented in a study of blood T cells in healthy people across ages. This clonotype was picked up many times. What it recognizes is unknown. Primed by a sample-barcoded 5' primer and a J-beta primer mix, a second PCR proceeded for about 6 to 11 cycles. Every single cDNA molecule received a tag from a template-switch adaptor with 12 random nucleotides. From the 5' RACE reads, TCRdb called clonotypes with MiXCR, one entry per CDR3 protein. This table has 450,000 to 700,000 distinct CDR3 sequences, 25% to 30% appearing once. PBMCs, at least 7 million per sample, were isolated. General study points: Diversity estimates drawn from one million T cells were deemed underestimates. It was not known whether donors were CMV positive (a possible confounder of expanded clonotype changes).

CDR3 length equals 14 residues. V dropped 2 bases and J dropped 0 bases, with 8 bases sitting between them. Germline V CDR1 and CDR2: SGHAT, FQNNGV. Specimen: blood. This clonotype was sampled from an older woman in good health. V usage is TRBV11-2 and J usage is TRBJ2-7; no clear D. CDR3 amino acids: CASSLLGSSYEQYF. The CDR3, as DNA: TGTGCCAGCAGCTTATTGGGCAGCTCCTACGAGCAGTACTTC.